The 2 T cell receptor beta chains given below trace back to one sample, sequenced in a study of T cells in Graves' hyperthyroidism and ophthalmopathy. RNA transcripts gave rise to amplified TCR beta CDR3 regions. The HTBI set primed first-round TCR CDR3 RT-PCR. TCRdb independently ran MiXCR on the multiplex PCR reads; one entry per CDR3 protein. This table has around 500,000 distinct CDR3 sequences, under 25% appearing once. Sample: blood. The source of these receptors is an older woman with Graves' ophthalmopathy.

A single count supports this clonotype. The CDR3 coding sequence is TGCGCCAGCAGCCAAACATCGACAGGGTTCTCTGGAAACACCATATATTTT. Translating it yields CASSQTSTGFSGNTIYF. The V gene is TRBV4-1, the J gene TRBJ1-3, with TRBD1 matching over 7 bases. The trim removed 2 bases at V and 0 bases at J, leaving 7 bases unmatched. The germline gives CDR1 MGHRA, CDR2 YSYEKL. The CDR3 runs 17 residues.

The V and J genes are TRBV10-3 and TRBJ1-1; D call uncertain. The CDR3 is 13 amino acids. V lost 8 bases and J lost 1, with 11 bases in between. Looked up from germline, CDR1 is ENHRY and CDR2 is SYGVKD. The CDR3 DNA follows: TGTGCCATCCGGGAGGACGGGAACACTGAAGCTTTCTTT. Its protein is CAIREDGNTEAFF.